This TCR beta chain was captured in a study of blood T cell repertoires in COVID-19. In the source study's methods: Counts of nucleated cells, estimated from reference gene primer amplification, were obtained. Generated by immunoSEQ multiplex PCR, the TCRdb table keeps only in-frame clones and is missing some. Clone size and the V and J calls come from that table; the DNA yielded D and trimming. This table holds under 450,000 clones, around 89% found once. The ends lost 3 bases at V and 3 bases at J; junction bases unmatched: 12. Germline-derived CDR1 and CDR2 are KGHDR and SFDVKD. The CDR3 length is 17 residues.

V is TRBV24-1 and J is TRBJ2-7, with 8 bases fitting TRBD1. The sequenced sample was peripheral blood. This TCR was recovered from a woman in her fifties or sixties with COVID-19, enrolled during active disease. CDR3 residues: CATSDTRPGQADYEQYF. DNA for the CDR3: TGTGCCACCAGTGATACGAGGCCGGGACAGGCGGACTACGAGCAGTACTTC.